A single T cell receptor (beta chain) is shown here with its context. This clonotype was found many times. The antigen it recognizes is unknown. Nothing much larger sits one base from this clone, and base qualities are not available. This sample is part of a study of regulatory T cells in long-lasting Graves disease (TCRdb year 2021). Regarding the complete study: Persistent Graves' disease was defined as persistently positive TSH receptor autoantibodies together with antithyroid drug treatment for over 5 years. In the clinical cohort, patients with persistent Graves' disease had used antithyroid drugs for an average of about 9.4 years. Patients with persistent Graves' disease were compared with patients with newly diagnosed Graves' disease using TCR sequencing and RNA sequencing of peripheral blood. The study was registered as a clinical trial and conducted in China. A total of approximately 35 samples underwent TCR sequencing: about 13 from persistent and roughly 20 from newly diagnosed Graves' disease patients.

Library preparation was by multiplex PCR. This sample was sequenced with an Illumina HiSeq 4000. To build TCR beta libraries, CDR3 regions were amplified by Arm-PCR using iRepertoire HTBI primers. Before sequencing, the PCR products underwent gel purification. Regarding the original processing steps: A total of some 60 TRBV and some 15 TRBJ segments were identified across samples and were used for gene usage analysis of CDR3 amino acid clonotypes. COPE and FqMerger were used to merge filtered high-quality paired reads into contigs. BLAST was used to align contigs to IMGT TRBV, TRBD and TRBJ reference genes, and CDR3 was defined according to IMGT. Clonotypes above 0.1% frequency were classified as highly expanded clones. Shannon entropy was used to measure repertoire diversity, and the Gini coefficient was used to measure V-J evenness. A clonotype found in more than one individual was treated as public. TCRdb trimmed the raw reads at Q25, called clones with MiXCR and kept productive beta chains. Rows are combined by CDR3 protein, so each entry shows the most common genes and DNA. TCRdb, not the original authors, processed these V and J calls. This sample holds approximately 470,000 distinct CDR3 sequences; about a fifth were observed only once. The ten largest clones represent 7.8% of the sample.

Read against the paper, the sample's time point label means: persistent/refractory GD, antithyroid drugs over 5 years with positive TRAb. For both TCR sequencing and RNA sequencing, RNA was extracted from PBMCs using TRIzol. The diagnosis of Graves' disease was made according to American Thyroid Association guidelines. Recruitment of patients was carried out at an endocrinology department in Xi'an, China. Each patient gave roughly 10 milliliters of peripheral blood, collected in an EDTA anticoagulant tube. Ficoll Paque Plus density gradient separation was used to isolate PBMCs, and no further T cell sorting was performed. RNA quality was checked with an Agilent 2100 Bioanalyzer and agarose gel, and concentration with a NanoDrop 2000. Based on the germline V gene, the CDR1 and CDR2 sequences are MNHNS and SASEGT. V is reduced by 6 bases and J by 0 bases, leaving a spacing of 14 bases between them. Including cysteine and phenylalanine, the CDR3 has 15 amino acids. Here the CDR3 DNA is all that survives: 45 bases in frame from base 1.

Findings and caveats that apply to the study as a whole: Because the primary lesion, thyroid tissue, could not be accessed, the study looked at peripheral blood alone. Compared with newly diagnosed patients, persistent Graves' disease patients had lower TCR Shannon entropy and fewer highly expanded clones, which suggests clonal expansion. Preferential use of TRBV28, TRBJ1-2 and TRBJ2-5 was observed in persistent disease, whereas TRBV20-1 and TRBJ2-1 were favored in newly diagnosed disease. Patients with persistent disease shared more public clonotypes (about 2,500) than newly diagnosed patients did (around 1,000). The authors noted that the small sample size was a limitation that may lower accuracy. Sequencing and analysis were limited to the TCR beta chain.

The source material was peripheral blood mononuclear cells (PBMCs), sampled when the disease was refractory, from a patient treated with antithyroid drugs. The sequence was obtained from a female donor with Graves disease. The V and J segments used are TRBV6-1 and TRBJ1-2, with TRBD1 as a weak D call on 5 bases. The DNA reads as follows: TGTGCCAGCAGCCCTCAAGCGACAGCTAACTATGGCTACACCTTC. The encoded protein is CASSPQATANYGYTF.